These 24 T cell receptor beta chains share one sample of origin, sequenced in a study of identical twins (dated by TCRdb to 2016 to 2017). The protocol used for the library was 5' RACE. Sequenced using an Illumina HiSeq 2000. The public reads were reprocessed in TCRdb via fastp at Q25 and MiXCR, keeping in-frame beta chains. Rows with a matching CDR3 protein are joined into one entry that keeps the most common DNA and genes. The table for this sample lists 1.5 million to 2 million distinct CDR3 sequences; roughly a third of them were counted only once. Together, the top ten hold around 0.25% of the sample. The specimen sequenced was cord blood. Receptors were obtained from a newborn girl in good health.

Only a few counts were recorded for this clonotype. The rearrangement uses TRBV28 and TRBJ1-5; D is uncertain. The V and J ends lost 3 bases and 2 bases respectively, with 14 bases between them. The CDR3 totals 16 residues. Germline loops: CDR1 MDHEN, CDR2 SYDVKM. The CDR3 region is CASSFRAGNRNQPQHF. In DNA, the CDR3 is TGTGCCAGCAGTTTTAGGGCAGGCAACCGCAATCAGCCCCAGCATTTT.

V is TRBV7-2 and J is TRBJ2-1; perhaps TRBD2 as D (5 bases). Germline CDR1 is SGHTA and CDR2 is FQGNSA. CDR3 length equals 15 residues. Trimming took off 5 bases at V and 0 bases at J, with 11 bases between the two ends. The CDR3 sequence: CASSPLGLSYNEQFF. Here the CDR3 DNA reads TGTGCCAGCAGCCCACTAGGACTCTCCTACAATGAGCAGTTCTTC.

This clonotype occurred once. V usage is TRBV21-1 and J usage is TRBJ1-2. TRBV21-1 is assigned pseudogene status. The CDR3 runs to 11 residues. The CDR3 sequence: CASQTVCGYTF. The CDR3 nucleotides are TGTGCCAGCCAAACCGTGTGTGGCTACACCTTC.

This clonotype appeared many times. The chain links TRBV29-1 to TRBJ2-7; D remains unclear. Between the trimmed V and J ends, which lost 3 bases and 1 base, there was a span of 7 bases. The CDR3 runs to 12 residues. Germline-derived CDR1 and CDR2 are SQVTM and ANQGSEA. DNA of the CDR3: TGCAGCGTTGACACTCCGTCCTACGAGCAGTACTTC. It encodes CSVDTPSYEQYF.

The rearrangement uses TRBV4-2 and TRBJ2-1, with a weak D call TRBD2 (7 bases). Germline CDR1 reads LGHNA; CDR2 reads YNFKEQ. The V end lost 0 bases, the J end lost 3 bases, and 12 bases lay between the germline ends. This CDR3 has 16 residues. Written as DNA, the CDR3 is TGTGCCAGCAGCCAAGAAGAGGGGGGGGACTACAATGAGCAGTTCTTC. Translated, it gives CASSQEEGGDYNEQFF.

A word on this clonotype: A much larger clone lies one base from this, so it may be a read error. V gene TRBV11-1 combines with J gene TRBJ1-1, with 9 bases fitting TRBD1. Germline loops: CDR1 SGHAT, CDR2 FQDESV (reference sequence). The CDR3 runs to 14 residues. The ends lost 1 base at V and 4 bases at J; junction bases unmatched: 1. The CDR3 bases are TGTGCCAGCAGCTTAGGGACAGGGGCCACTGAAGCTTTCTTT. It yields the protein CASSLGTGATEAFF.

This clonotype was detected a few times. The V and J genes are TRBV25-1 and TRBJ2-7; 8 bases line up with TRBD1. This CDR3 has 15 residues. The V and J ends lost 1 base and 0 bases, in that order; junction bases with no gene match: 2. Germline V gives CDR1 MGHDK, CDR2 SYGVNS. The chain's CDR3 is CASSELTGGSYEQYF. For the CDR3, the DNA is TGTGCCAGCAGTGAATTAACAGGGGGCTCCTACGAGCAGTACTTC.

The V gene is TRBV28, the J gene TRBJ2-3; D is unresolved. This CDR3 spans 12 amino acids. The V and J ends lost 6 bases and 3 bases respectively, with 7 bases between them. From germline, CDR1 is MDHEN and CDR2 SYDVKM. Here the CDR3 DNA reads TGTGCCAGCAGCGACCCTACAGATACGCAGTATTTT. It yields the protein CASSDPTDTQYF.

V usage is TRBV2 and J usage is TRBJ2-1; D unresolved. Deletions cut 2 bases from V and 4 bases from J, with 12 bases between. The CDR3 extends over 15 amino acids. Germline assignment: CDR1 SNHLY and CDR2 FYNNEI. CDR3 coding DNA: TGTGCCAGCAGTGAACGGGTAGGCCAGTACAATGAGCAGTTCTTC. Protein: CASSERVGQYNEQFF.

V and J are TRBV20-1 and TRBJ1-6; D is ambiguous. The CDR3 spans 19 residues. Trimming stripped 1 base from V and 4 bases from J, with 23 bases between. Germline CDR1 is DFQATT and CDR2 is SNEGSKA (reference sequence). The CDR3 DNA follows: TGCAGTGCTAGAGTTAGGGCTGATGGACCCCCGTTTTATAATTCACCCCTCCACTTT. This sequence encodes CSARVRADGPPFYNSPLHF.

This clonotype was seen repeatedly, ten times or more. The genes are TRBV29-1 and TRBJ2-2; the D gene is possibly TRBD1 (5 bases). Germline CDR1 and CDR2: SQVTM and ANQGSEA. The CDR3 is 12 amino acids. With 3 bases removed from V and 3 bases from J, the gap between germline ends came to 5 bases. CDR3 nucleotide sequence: TGCAGCGTTGACAGGGACACCGGGGAGCTGTTTTTT. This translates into CSVDRDTGELFF.

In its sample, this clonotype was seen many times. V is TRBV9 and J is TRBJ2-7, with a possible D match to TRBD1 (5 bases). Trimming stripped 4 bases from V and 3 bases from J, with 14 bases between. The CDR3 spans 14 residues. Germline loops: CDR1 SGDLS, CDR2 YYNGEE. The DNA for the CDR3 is TGTGCCAGCAGCAAATCGTACACAGGCTACGAGCAGTACTTC. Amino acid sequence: CASSKSYTGYEQYF.

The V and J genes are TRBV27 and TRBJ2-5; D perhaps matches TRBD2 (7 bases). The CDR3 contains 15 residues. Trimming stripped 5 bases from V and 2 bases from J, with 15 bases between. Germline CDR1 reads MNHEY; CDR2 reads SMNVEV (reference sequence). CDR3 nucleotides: TGTGCCAGCAGTATCGGGGGGCTGGTTCAAGAGACCCAGTACTTC. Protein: CASSIGGLVQETQYF.

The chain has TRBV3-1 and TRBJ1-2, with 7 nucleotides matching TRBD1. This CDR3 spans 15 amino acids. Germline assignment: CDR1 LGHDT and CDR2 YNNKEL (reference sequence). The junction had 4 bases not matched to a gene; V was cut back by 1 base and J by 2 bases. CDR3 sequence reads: CASSQGSTGNYGYTF. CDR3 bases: TGTGCCAGCAGCCAAGGCTCGACAGGGAACTATGGCTACACCTTC.

CDR3 sequence: CSATPSQTQYF. The CDR3 DNA reads TGCAGTGCTACCCCGAGCCAGACCCAGTACTTC. The genes are TRBV20-1 and TRBJ2-7, with D hard to call. The J call may be wrong; the DNA end is better matched by TRBJ2-5. The germline V gene has CDR1 DFQATT and CDR2 SNEGSKA (reference sequence). This CDR3 is built from 11 residues.

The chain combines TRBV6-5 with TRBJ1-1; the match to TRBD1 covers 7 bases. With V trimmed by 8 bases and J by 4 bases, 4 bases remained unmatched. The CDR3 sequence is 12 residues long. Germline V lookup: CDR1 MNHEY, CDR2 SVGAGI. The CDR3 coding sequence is TGTGCCAGCCAAGGACAGGTCACTGAAGCTTTCTTT. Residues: CASQGQVTEAFF.

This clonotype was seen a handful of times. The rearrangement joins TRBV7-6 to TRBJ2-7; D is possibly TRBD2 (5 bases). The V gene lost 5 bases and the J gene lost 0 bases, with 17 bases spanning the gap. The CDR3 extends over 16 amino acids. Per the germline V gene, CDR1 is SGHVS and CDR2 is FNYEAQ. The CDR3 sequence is CASSPEAERSSYEQYF. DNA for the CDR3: TGTGCCAGCAGCCCCGAAGCGGAAAGGAGCTCCTACGAGCAGTACTTC.

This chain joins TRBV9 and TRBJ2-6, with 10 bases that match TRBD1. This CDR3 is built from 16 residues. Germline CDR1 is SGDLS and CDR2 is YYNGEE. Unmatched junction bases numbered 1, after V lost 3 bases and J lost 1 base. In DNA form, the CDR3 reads TGTGCCAGCAGCGGACAGGGGGCATCTGGGGCCAACGTCCTGACTTTC. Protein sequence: CASSGQGASGANVLTF.

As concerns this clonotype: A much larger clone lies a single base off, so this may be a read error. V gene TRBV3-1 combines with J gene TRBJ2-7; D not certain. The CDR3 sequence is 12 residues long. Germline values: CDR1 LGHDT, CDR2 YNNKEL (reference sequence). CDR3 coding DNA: TGTGCCAGCAGCCAATTCTCCTACGGGCAGTACTTC. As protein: CASSQFSYGQYF.

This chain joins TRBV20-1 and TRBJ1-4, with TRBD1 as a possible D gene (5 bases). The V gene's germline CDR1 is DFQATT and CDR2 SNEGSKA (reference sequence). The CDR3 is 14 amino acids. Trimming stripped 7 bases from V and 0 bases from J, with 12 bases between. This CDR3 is CSVGRGATNEKLFF. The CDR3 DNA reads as TGCAGTGTAGGGCGGGGCGCAACTAATGAAAAACTGTTTTTT.

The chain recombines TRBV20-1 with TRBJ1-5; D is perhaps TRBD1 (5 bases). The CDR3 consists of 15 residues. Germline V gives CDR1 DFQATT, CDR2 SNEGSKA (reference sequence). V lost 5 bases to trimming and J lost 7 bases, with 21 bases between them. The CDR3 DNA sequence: TGCAGTGCTGGTCAGACCTACGGGACGAACCAGCCCCAGCATTTT. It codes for CSAGQTYGTNQPQHF.

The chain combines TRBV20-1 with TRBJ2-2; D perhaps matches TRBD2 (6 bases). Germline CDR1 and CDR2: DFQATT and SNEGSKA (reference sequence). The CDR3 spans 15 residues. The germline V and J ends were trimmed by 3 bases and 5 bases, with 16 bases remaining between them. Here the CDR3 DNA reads TGCAGTGCTAGTTCGGGGAGGCCCTTGACCGGGGAGCTGTTTTTT. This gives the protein CSASSGRPLTGELFF.

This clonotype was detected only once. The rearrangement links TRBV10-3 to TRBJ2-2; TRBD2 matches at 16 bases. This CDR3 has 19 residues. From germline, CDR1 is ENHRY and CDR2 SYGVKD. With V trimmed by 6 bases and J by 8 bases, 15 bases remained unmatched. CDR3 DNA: TGTGCCATCAGCGAAACCGGGACTAGCGGGAGGGCCAGGTTGGGGGAGCTGTTTTTT. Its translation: CAISETGTSGRARLGELFF.

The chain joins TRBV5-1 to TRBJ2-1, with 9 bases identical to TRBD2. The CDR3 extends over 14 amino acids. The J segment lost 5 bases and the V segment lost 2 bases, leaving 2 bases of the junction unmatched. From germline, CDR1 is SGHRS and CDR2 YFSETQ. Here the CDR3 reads CASSFPSGDNEQFF. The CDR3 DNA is TGCGCCAGCAGCTTCCCTAGCGGGGACAATGAGCAGTTCTTC.